These T cell receptor beta chains were read from a single sample in a study of T cell repertoires in cytomegalovirus infection. TCRdb reprocessed the reads with MiXCR, giving one entry per CDR3 protein. Altogether some 180,000 distinct CDR3 sequences are present, approximately 19% being singletons, with the ten largest covering around 3.1%. The material sequenced was PBMCs. The receptors shown here come from a human donor in good health (CMV status not recorded). Some clones in this sample may be carry-over from other donors' samples. Both conserved end residues are part of each CDR3. The D gene is left open where the match is weak. For some rows the clone size is stated as once, few or many, or as a class when expanded; others skip it.

. TRBJ2-3 TRBD2 TRBV7-9 TGTGCCAGCAGCATCGGACTAGCGGGGGGCGGCACAGATACGCAGTATTTT CASSIGLAGGGTDTQYF
few TRBJ2-1 TRBD2 TRBV5-6 TGTGCCAGCAGCTTCCGAACCTCTAGCGGGGGTTACAATGAGCAGTTCTTC CASSFRTSSGGYNEQFF
. TRBJ1-5 TRBD1 TRBV5-1 TGCGCCAGCAGCTTGCAAGGGGACAGACATAATAGCAATCAGCCCCAGCATTTT CASSLQGDRHNSNQPQHF
many TRBJ2-3 TRBD2 TRBV5-4 TGTGCCAGCAGCCACACTAGCGGGGGGGCATGGGGCACAGATACGCAGTATTTT CASSHTSGGAWGTDTQYF
. TRBJ2-7 TRBD1 TRBV15 TGTGCCACGTCGAAGACAGGGATAGAGCAGTACTTC CATSKTGIEQYF
. TRBJ2-7 TRBD2 TRBV5-1 TGCGCCAGCAGTTTCGGACTAGCGGACTACGAGCAGTACTTC CASSFGLADYEQYF
many TRBJ2-2 TRBD1 TRBV6-5 TGTGCCAGCAGTTACTCGCGGACAGGAAAGAACACCGGGGAGCTGTTTTTT CASSYSRTGKNTGELFF
few TRBJ1-5 . TRBV7-9 TGTGCCAGCAGCTTGGCTCGACCAGGAGTTGAAGGAAATCAGCCCCAGCATTTT CASSLARPGVEGNQPQHF
few TRBJ2-6 . TRBV6-1 TGTGCCAGCAGTGAACTGGGACCTGGGGCCAACGTCCTGACTTTC CASSELGPGANVLTF
few TRBJ2-1 . TRBV6-1 TGTGCCAGCAGTGAAAACAGGGGGGGGTACAATGAGCAGTTCTTC CASSENRGGYNEQFF
few TRBJ2-1 . TRBV7-9 TGTGCCAGCGGTAGGGTGGTCTACAATGAGCAGTTCTTC CASGRVVYNEQFF
few TRBJ1-5 TRBD1 TRBV6-1 TGTGCCAGCAGGAGGGACAGGGCAAGCAATCAGCCCCAGCATTTT CASRRDRASNQPQHF
many TRBJ2-3 . TRBV7-2 TGTGCCAGCAGCTTAAGGTTTGGGACCACAGATACGCAGTATTTT CASSLRFGTTDTQYF
. TRBJ1-2 . TRBV2 TGTGCCAGCAGCAAACAACCCGGACCCCCATCTGGCTACACCTTC CASSKQPGPPSGYTF
many TRBJ1-5 TRBD1 TRBV25-1 TGTGCCAGCAGTGCTACCGGGACAGGCCCCAATCAGCCCCAGCATTTT CASSATGTGPNQPQHF